The 16 T cell receptor beta chains presented below share a single source sample, sequenced in a study of molecular identifiers for immune sequencing clone quantification. One entry per CDR3 protein, called by TCRdb with MiXCR from the PCR reads. The sample includes about 500,000 distinct CDR3 sequences, about a fifth seen only once; the top ten take about 0.84%. The sample comprised naive CD8+ T cells from blood, with Jurkat cell RNA spiked in. Subset given: FACS-sorted CD8+CD4-CCR7+CD45RA+ naive T cells. The receptor source for this set is a human donor in good health. Some libraries in this study had Jurkat cell RNA spiked in.

At least ten counts were recorded for this clonotype. The chain employs TRBV10-3 and TRBJ2-7, with TRBD2 matching 10 bases. Germline CDR1 reads ENHRY; CDR2 reads SYGVKD. V was pared by 10 bases and J by 4 bases, with 7 bases of the junction left unmatched. The CDR3 length is 13 residues. The CDR3 sequence: CATGQREGYEQYF. The CDR3 nucleotides read TGTGCCACCGGCCAGCGGGAGGGGTACGAGCAGTACTTC.

V and J are TRBV6-1 and TRBJ1-5; D unclear. Per the germline V gene, CDR1 is MNHNS and CDR2 is SASEGT. There are 17 residues in the CDR3. V was shortened by 10 bases and J by 0 bases, with 22 bases between the two germline ends. The CDR3 sequence is CANSEDPMGYSNQPQHF. In DNA form, the CDR3 reads TGTGCCAACAGCGAAGACCCGATGGGTTATAGCAATCAGCCCCAGCATTTT.

This clonotype was counted many times. CDR3 sequence reads: CATSGVGRDTDTQYF. The CDR3 DNA reads as TGTGCCACCAGTGGAGTCGGAAGGGACACAGATACGCAGTATTTT. The J gene is TRBJ2-3, the V gene TRBV24-1; D is ambiguous. The V end was cut by 5 bases, the J end by 2 bases, with 13 bases between. CDR1 is KGHDR, CDR2 SFDVKD, per germline. CDR3 size: 15 residues.

This clonotype came up many times. The chain recombines TRBV7-9 with TRBJ2-7; D might be TRBD1 (7 bases). Germline lookup yields CDR1 SEHNR and CDR2 FQNEAQ (reference sequence). Deletions cut 1 base from V and 6 bases from J, with 16 bases between. This CDR3 has 15 residues. CDR3: CASSLVAGGPGEQYF. For the CDR3, the DNA is TGTGCCAGCAGCTTAGTGGCAGGGGGGCCCGGCGAGCAGTACTTC.

This clonotype was detected ten times or more. The V gene is TRBV7-9, the J gene TRBJ1-4, with TRBD1 matching over 9 bases. J lost 10 bases, V lost 5 bases, and 8 bases had no gene match. Germline V lookup: CDR1 SEHNR, CDR2 FQNEAQ (reference sequence). The CDR3 extends over 14 amino acids. CDR3: CASSPWTGEGKLFF. In DNA, the CDR3 is TGTGCCAGCAGCCCCTGGACAGGGGAGGGAAAACTGTTTTTT.

This clonotype was observed at least ten times. This sequence joins TRBV4-3 and TRBJ1-5; TRBD1 might be the D (6 bases). Germline V lookup: CDR1 LGHNA, CDR2 YSLEER. The CDR3 is made up of 14 amino acids. Trimming removed 1 base at V and 6 bases at J, with 10 bases between. The DNA of the CDR3 is TGCGCCAGCAGCCAAGTACAGGGATTTCAGCCCCAGCATTTT. Its translation: CASSQVQGFQPQHF.

The chain employs TRBV5-6 and TRBJ1-5, with 8 bases fitting TRBD1. V shed 2 bases, J shed 0 bases, and the junction held 7 bases outside the gene matches. CDR3 length: 17 amino acids. The germline V gene has CDR1 SGHDT and CDR2 YYEEEE. As DNA, the CDR3 is TGTGCCAGCAGCTTTATCGGGACAGGTCATAGCAATCAGCCCCAGCATTTT. It translates to CASSFIGTGHSNQPQHF.

This clonotype has only a few counts. The chain combines TRBV6-2 or TRBV6-3 with TRBJ1-5; unclear D gene. V was trimmed by 2 bases and J by 1 base, leaving 18 bases between them. Germline V CDR1 and CDR2: MNHEY, SVGEGT. The CDR3 spans 18 residues. CDR3 bases: TGTGCCAGCAGTTACAGTTCGGTAAATGCTAGGAGCAATCAGCCCCAGCATTTT. Protein sequence: CASSYSSVNARSNQPQHF.

Only a few counts were recorded for this clonotype. V usage is TRBV29-1 and J usage is TRBJ2-1, with a tentative D call TRBD1 (5 bases). The CDR3 covers 13 residues. Per germline, CDR1 SQVTM and CDR2 ANQGSEA. V lost 3 bases to trimming and J lost 1 base, with 7 bases between them. This chain's CDR3 is CSVDRVSYNEQFF. In DNA, the CDR3 is TGCAGCGTTGACAGGGTTTCCTACAATGAGCAGTTCTTC.

Comments on this clonotype: Likely a read error: the CDR3 ends without its conserved phenylalanine or tryptophan. V is TRBV4-3 and J is TRBJ2-4, with 11 bases aligning to TRBD1. The J segment lost 10 bases and the V segment lost 4 bases, leaving 6 bases of the junction unmatched. CDR1 is LGHNA, CDR2 YSLEER, per germline. This CDR3 comprises 14 residues. The CDR3: CASSPGQGASIQYL. The CDR3 nucleotides read TGCGCCAGCAGCCCCGGACAGGGGGCCAGTATTCAGTACCTC.

This rearrangement joins TRBV20-1 to TRBJ2-7; D might be TRBD1 (5 bases). This CDR3 region has 13 residues. The V end was cut by 4 bases, the J end by 0 bases, with 10 bases between. Germline CDR1 reads DFQATT; CDR2 reads SNEGSKA (reference sequence). The CDR3 here is CSAKDTNSYEQYF. The CDR3 DNA follows: TGCAGTGCTAAGGACACAAACTCCTACGAGCAGTACTTC.

This clonotype was observed many times. The gene calls are TRBV27 and TRBJ2-1, with 8 bases that match TRBD1. Germline CDR1 and CDR2: MNHEY and SMNVEV (reference sequence). V shed 3 bases and J 8 bases; nucleotides not matched to a gene: 6. This CDR3 has 14 amino acids. The CDR3, as DNA: TGTGCCAGCAGTTTGCAACAGGGGGTTGATGAGCAGTTCTTC. It encodes CASSLQQGVDEQFF.

The sample holds many counts of this clonotype. The chain uses TRBV25-1 and TRBJ1-1; 8 positions agree with TRBD1. The junction had 4 bases not matched to a gene; V was cut back by 7 bases and J by 3 bases. CDR1 is MGHDK, CDR2 SYGVNS, per germline. The CDR3 runs to 13 residues. The CDR3 here is CASIGTGYTEAFF. CDR3 in DNA: TGTGCCAGCATCGGGACAGGCTACACTGAAGCTTTCTTT.

This clonotype turned up a few times. The V gene is TRBV28, the J gene TRBJ1-5; D is unclear. The CDR3 runs to 15 residues. V dropped 8 bases and J dropped 0 bases, with 14 bases sitting between them. Germline values: CDR1 MDHEN, CDR2 SYDVKM. CDR3 sequence: CASLGPNYSNQPQHF. The CDR3 region has the DNA TGTGCCAGCCTCGGTCCGAATTATAGCAATCAGCCCCAGCATTTT.

A single count supports this clonotype. This sequence joins TRBV7-2 and TRBJ1-1, with D possibly being TRBD1 (5 bases). Germline CDR1 reads SGHTA; CDR2 reads FQGNSA. The CDR3 has 14 residues. With 3 bases removed from V and 2 bases from J, the gap between germline ends came to 10 bases. The CDR3 DNA sequence: TGTGCCAGCAGCTTTCTGACAGCCAACACTGAAGCTTTCTTT. Translation: CASSFLTANTEAFF.

There are many counts of this clonotype. The J gene is TRBJ1-1, the V gene TRBV28, with 8 positions matching TRBD1. Germline loops: CDR1 MDHEN, CDR2 SYDVKM. The V segment lost 5 bases and the J segment 0 bases; nucleotides outside the gene matches: 8. This CDR3 is built from 16 residues. The CDR3 region is CASSPFGRGLNTEAFF. The CDR3 bases are TGTGCCAGCAGTCCCTTTGGCAGGGGGCTGAACACTGAAGCTTTCTTT.